The next 5 T cell receptor beta chains were all read from a single sample in a study of long-term antiretroviral therapy in people with HIV. An immunoSEQ assay, version v3.0, was performed at survey level. Produced via immunoSEQ multiplex PCR; TCRdb's table is partial and in-frame only. The sample lists approximately 45,000 clones, approximately 89% occurring once. This specimen consisted of unsorted PBMCs, obtained 0.1 years before starting antiretroviral therapy. All receptors come from a woman aged 45 to 65 with HIV.

This chain uses TRBV29-1 with TRBJ2-5; 7 bases match TRBD1. With V trimmed by 7 bases and J by 2 bases, 4 bases remained unmatched. The CDR3 sequence is 12 residues long. The germline V gene encodes CDR1 SQVTM and CDR2 ANQGSEA. This chain's CDR3 is CSAGDRQETQYF. CDR3 DNA sequence: TGCAGCGCCGGGGACAGACAAGAGACCCAGTACTTC.

The chain joins TRBV14 to TRBJ2-7; 7 bases align to TRBD1. This CDR3 spans 14 amino acids. Germline CDR1 is SGHDN and CDR2 is FVKESK. V was pared by 3 bases and J by 3 bases, with 5 bases of the junction left unmatched. In DNA, the CDR3 is TGTGCCAGCAGCCACCTGGGACAGAGCTACGAGCAGTACTTC. Its protein product is CASSHLGQSYEQYF. Filled out from reference TRBV14 and TRBJ2-7, the complete variable domain reads EAGVTQFPSHSVIEKGQTVTLRCDPISGHDNLYWYRRVMGKEIKFLLHFVKESKQDESGMPNNRFLAERTGGTYSTLKVQPAELEDSGVYFCASSHLGQSYEQYFGPGTRLTVT.

The chain links TRBV27 to TRBJ2-5; no clear D gene. V lost 3 bases to trimming and J lost 5 bases, with 13 bases between them. The CDR3 consists of 14 residues. The germline V gene has CDR1 MNHEY and CDR2 SMNVEV (reference sequence). CDR3 amino acids: CASSFLGVPETQYF. The CDR3 nucleotides are TGTGCCAGCAGTTTCCTTGGGGTTCCCGAGACCCAGTACTTC.

The count of this clone is one. The chain carries TRBV6-5 and TRBJ1-1; 10 nucleotides line up with TRBD1. J gave up 4 bases and V 6 bases, and 8 bases lay outside the gene matches. Looked up from germline, CDR1 is MNHEY and CDR2 is SVGAGI. The CDR3 extends over 15 amino acids. The DNA of the CDR3 is TGTGCCAGCAGGTCCGACAGGGGGCGTAGCACTGAAGCTTTCTTT. Its protein product is CASRSDRGRSTEAFF.

CDR3 DNA sequence: TGCGCCAGCAGCCAAGATCGAAACATCGCCTACGAGCAGTACTTC. Translation gives CASSQDRNIAYEQYF. V is TRBV4-3 and J is TRBJ2-7, with D unclear. This CDR3 comprises 15 residues. V was shortened by 0 bases and J by 2 bases, with 11 bases between the two germline ends. Germline CDR1 and CDR2: LGHNA and YSLEER.